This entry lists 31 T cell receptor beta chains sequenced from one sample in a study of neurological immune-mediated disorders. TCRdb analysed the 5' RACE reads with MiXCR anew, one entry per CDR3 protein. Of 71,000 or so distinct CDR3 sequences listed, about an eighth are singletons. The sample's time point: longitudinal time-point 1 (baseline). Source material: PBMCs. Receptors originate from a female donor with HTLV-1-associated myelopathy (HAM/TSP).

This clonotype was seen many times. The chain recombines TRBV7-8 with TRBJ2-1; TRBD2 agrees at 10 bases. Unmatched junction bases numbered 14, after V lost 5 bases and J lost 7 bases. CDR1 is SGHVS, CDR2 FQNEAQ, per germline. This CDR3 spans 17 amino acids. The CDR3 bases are TGTGCCAGCAGCCCTCGAGGGGGAGCGGGGGGGTCAAATGAGCAGTTCTTC. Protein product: CASSPRGGAGGSNEQFF.

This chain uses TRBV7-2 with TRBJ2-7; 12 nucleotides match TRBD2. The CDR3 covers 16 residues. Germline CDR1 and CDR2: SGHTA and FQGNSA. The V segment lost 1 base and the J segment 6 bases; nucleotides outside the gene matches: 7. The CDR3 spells CASSLVSSGGAPEQYF. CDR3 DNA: TGTGCCAGCAGCTTAGTGTCTAGCGGGGGGGCCCCCGAGCAGTACTTC.

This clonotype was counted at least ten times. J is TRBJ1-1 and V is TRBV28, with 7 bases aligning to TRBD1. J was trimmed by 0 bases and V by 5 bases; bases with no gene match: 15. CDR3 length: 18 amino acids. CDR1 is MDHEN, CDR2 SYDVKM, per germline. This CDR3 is CASSKRSFRDRLNTEAFF. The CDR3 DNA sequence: TGTGCCAGCAGTAAAAGGTCCTTCCGGGACAGATTGAACACTGAAGCTTTCTTT.

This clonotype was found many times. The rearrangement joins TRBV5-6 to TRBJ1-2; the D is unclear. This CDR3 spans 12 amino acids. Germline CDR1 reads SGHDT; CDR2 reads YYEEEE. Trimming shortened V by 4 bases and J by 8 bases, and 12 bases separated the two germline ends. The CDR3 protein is CASSRRVDGYTF. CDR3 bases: TGTGCCAGCAGCCGGCGGGTCGACGGCTACACCTTC.

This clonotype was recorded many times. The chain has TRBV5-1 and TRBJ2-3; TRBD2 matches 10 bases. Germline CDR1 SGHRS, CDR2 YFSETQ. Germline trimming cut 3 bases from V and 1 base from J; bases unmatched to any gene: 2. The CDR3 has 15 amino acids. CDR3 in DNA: TGCGCCAGCAGCTCAACTAGCGGGGGCACAGATACGCAGTATTTT. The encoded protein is CASSSTSGGTDTQYF.

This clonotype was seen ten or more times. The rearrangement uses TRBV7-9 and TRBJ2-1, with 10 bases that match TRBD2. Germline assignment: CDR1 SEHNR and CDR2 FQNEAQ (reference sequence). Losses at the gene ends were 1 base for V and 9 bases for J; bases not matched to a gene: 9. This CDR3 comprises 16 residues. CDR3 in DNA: TGTGCCAGCAGCTTAGGCGAACTAGCGGGGCGGGGTGAGCAGTTCTTC. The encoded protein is CASSLGELAGRGEQFF.

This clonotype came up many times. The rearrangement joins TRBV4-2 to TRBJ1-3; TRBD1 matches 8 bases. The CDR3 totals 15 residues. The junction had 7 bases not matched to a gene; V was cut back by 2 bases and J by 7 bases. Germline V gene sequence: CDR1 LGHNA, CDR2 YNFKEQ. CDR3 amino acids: CASSQLTGGRNTIYF. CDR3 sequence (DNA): TGTGCCAGCAGCCAACTCACAGGGGGAAGGAACACCATATATTTT.

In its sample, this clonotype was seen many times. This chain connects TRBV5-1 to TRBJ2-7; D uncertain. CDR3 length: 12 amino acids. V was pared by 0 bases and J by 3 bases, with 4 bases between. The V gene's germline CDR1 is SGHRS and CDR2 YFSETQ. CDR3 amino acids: CASSLDHYEQYF. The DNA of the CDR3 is TGCGCCAGCAGCTTGGATCACTACGAGCAGTACTTC.

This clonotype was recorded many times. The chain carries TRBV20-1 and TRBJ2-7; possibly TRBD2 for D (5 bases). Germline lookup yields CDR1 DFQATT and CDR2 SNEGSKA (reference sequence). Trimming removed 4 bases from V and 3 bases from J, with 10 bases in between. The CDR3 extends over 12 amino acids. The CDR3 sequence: CSAKTGGYEQYF. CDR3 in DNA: TGCAGTGCTAAGACCGGAGGCTACGAGCAGTACTTC.

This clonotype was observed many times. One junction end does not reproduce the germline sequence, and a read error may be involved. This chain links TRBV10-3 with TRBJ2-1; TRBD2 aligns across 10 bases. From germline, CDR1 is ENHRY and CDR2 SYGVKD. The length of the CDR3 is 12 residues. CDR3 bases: TGCGGGAGCGGGAGGGCCTTCAATGAGCAGTTCTTC. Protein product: CGSGRAFNEQFF.

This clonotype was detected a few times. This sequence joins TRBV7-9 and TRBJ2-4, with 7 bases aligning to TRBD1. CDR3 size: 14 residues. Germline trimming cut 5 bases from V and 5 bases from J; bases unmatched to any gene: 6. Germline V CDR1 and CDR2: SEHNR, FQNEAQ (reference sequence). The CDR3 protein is CASSHRDRENIQYF. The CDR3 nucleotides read TGTGCCAGCAGCCACCGGGACAGAGAAAACATTCAGTACTTC. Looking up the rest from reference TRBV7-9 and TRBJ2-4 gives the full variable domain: DTGVSQNPRHKITKRGQNVTFRCDPISEHNRLYWYRQTLGQGPEFLTYFQNEAQLEKSRLLSDRFSAERPKGSFSTLEIQRTEQGDSAMYLCASSHRDRENIQYFGAGTRLSVL.

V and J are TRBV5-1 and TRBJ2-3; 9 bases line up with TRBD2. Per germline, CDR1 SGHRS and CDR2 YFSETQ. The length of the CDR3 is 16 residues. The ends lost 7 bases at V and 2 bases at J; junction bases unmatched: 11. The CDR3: CASAWRGGRNTDTQYF. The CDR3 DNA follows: TGCGCCAGCGCCTGGCGGGGGGGCCGGAACACAGATACGCAGTATTTT. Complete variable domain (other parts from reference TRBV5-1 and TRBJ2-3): KAGVTQTPRYLIKTRGQQVTLSCSPISGHRSVSWYQQTPGQGLQFLFEYFSETQRNKGNFPGRFSGRQFSNSRSEMNVSTLELGDSALYLCASAWRGGRNTDTQYFGPGTRLTVL.

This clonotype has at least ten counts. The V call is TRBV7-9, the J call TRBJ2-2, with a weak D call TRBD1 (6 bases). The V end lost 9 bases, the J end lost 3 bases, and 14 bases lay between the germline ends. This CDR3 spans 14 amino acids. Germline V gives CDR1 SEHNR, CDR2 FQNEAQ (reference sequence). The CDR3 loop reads CASLPNRDTGELFF. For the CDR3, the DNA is TGTGCCAGTCTCCCCAACAGGGACACCGGGGAGCTGTTTTTT.

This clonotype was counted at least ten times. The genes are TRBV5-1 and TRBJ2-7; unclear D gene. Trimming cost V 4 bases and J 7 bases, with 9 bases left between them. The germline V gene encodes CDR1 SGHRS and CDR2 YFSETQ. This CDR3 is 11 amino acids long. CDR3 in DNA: TGCGCCAGCAGCCAGCAGGAAGAGCAGTACTTC. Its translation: CASSQQEEQYF.

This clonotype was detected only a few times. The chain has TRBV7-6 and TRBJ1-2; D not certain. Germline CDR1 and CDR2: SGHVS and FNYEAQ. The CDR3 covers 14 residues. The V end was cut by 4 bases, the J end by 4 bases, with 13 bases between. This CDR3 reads CASSSSGDGYGYTF. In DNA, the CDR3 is TGTGCCAGCAGCTCGAGCGGTGACGGCTATGGCTACACCTTC.

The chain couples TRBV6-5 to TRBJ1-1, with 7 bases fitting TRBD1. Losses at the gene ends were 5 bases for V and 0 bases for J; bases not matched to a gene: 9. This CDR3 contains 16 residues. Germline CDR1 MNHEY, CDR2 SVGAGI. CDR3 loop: CASSAYRGGMNTEAFF. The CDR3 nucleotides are TGTGCCAGCAGTGCCTACAGGGGAGGGATGAACACTGAAGCTTTCTTT.

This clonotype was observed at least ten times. The CDR3 spells CSASPLAGGSYTQYF. The DNA of the CDR3 is TGCAGTGCGTCGCCACTAGCGGGGGGGAGTTATACGCAGTATTTT. This chain connects TRBV20-1 to TRBJ2-3; the match to TRBD2 covers 13 bases. Per germline, CDR1 DFQATT and CDR2 SNEGSKA (reference sequence). With 6 bases clipped from V and 7 bases from J, the junction kept 10 bases outside the gene matches. The CDR3 is 15 residues long.

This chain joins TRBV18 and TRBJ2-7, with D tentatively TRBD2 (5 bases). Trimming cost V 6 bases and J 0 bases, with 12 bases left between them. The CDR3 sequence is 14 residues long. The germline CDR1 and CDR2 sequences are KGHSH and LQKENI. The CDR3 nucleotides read TGTGCCAGCTCCCGTGGACTGAGCTCCTACGAGCAGTACTTC. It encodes CASSRGLSSYEQYF. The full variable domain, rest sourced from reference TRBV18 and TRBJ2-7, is NAGVMQNPRHLVRRRGQEARLRCSPMKGHSHVYWYRQLPEEGLKFMVYLQKENIIDESGMPKERFSAEFPKEGPSILRIQQVVRGDSAAYFCASSRGLSSYEQYFGPGTRLTVT.

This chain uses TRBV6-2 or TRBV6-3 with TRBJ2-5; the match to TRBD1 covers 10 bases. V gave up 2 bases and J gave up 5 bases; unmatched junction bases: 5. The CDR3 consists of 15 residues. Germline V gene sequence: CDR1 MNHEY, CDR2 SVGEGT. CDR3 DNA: TGTGCCAGCAGTTACACGACAGGGGGCGGGGAGACCCAGTACTTC. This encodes CASSYTTGGGETQYF.

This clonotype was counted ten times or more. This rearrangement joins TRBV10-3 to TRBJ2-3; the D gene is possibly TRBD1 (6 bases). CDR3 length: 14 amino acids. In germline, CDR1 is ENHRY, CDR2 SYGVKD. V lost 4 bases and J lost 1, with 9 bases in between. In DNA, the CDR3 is TGTGCCATCAGTGCGGCAGGGGGCACAGATACGCAGTATTTT. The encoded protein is CAISAAGGTDTQYF.

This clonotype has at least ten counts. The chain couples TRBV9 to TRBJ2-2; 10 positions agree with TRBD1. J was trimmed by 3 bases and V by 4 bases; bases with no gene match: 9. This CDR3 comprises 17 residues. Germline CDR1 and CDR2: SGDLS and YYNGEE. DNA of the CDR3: TGTGCCAGCAGCTCCCGTTGGGGGACAGGGGACACCGGGGAGCTGTTTTTT. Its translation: CASSSRWGTGDTGELFF.

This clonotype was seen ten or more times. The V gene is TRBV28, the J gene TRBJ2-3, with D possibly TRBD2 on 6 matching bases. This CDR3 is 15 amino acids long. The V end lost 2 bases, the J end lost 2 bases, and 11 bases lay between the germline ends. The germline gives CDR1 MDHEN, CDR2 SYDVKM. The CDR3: CASSLAGRNTDTQYF. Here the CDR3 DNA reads TGTGCCAGCAGTTTAGCGGGGCGCAACACAGATACGCAGTATTTT.

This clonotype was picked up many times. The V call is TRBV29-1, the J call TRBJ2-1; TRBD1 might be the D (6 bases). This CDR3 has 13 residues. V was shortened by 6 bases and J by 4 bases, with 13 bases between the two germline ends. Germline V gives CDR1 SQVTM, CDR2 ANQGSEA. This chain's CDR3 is CSVSRGRYNEQFF. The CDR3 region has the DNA TGCAGCGTAAGCAGGGGAAGATACAATGAGCAGTTCTTC.

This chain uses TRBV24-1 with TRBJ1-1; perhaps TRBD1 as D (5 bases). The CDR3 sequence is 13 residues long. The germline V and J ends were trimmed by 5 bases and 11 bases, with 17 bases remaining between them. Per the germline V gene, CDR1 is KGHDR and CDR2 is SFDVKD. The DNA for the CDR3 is TGTGCCACCAGTGCGGGCGAGGGGCGAGATGCTTTCTTT. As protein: CATSAGEGRDAFF.

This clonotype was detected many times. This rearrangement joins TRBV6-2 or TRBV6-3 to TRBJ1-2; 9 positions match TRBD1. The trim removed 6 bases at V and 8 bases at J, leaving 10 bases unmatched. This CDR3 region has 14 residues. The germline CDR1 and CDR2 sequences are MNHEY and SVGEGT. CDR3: CASRIPGQGSGYTF. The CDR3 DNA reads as TGTGCCAGCAGGATTCCGGGACAGGGATCCGGCTACACCTTC.

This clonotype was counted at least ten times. CDR3 loop: CASRGTSGVRGTQYF. Written as DNA, the CDR3 is TGTGCCAGCAGGGGGACTAGCGGGGTCAGGGGTACGCAGTATTTT. This chain uses TRBV2 with TRBJ2-3; 13 nucleotides line up with TRBD2. V was clipped by 6 bases and J by 8 bases; unmatched bases: 8. This CDR3 has 15 amino acids. Germline CDR1 SNHLY, CDR2 FYNNEI.

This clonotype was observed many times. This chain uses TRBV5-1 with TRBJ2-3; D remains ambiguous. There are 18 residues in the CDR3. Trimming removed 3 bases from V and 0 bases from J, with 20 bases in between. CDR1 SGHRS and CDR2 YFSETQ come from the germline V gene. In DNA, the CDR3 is TGCGCCAGCAGCTCGCTACCCCAGACCGGCTCTAGCACAGATACGCAGTATTTT. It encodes CASSSLPQTGSSTDTQYF.

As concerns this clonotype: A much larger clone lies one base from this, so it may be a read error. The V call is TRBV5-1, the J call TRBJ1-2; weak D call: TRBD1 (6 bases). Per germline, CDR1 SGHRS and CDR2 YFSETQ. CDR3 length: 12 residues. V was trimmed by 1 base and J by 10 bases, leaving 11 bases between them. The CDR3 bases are TGCGCCAGCAGCTTGATGGGGGCCTCCTACACCTTC. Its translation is CASSLMGASYTF.

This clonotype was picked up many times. The CDR3 spells CASSPGSDTQYF. The CDR3 nucleotides are TGTGCCAGCAGCCCGGGTTCCGATACGCAGTATTTT. V and J are TRBV9 and TRBJ2-3; D is ambiguous. The CDR3 sequence is 12 residues long. Germline CDR1 and CDR2: SGDLS and YYNGEE. Trimming removed 4 bases at V and 6 bases at J, with 9 bases between.

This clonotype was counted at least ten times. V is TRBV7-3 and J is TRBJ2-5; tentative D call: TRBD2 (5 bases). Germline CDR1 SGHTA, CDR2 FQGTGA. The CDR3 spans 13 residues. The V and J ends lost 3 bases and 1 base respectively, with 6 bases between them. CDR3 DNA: TGTGCCAGCAGCTTCGGGGTCCAAGAGACCCAGTACTTC. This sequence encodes CASSFGVQETQYF.

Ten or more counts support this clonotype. The CDR3 nucleotides read TGTGCCAGCAGCCTACCGGGACCACGAGGGGAGCAGTACTTC. This translates into CASSLPGPRGEQYF. This chain uses TRBV5-6 with TRBJ2-7, with D perhaps TRBD1 or TRBD2 (5 bases each). Germline V gene sequence: CDR1 SGHDT, CDR2 YYEEEE. The CDR3 is 14 residues long. V gave up 4 bases and J gave up 7 bases, with 18 bases separating them. The full variable domain, its missing parts supplied by reference TRBV5-6 and TRBJ2-7, is DAGVTQSPTHLIKTRGQQVTLRCSPKSGHDTVSWYQQALGQGPQFIFQYYEEEERQRGNFPDRFSGHQFPNYSSELNVNALLLGDSALYLCASSLPGPRGEQYFGPGTRLTVT.